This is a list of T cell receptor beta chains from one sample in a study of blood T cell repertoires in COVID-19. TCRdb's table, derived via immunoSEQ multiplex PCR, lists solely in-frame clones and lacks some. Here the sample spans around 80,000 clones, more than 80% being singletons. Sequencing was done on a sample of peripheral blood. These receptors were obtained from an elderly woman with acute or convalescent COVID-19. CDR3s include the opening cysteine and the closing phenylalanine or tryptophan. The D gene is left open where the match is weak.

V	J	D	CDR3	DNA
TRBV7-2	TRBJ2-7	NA	CASSLVYSQGNEQYF	TGTGCCAGCAGCTTGGTTTATAGTCAGGGAAACGAGCAGTACTTC
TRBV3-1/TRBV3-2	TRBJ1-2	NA	CASSQDRGGYTF	TGTGCCAGCAGCCAAGATCGGGGTGGCTACACCTTC
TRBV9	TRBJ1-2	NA	CASSLGQGSSYTF	TGTGCCAGCAGCTTGGGGCAGGGGTCTAGCTACACCTTC
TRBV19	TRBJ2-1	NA	CASSRTTGEQFF	TGTGCCAGTAGCCGGACTACAGGCGAGCAGTTCTTC
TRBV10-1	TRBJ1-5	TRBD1	CASSFRQGICQPQHF	TGCGCCAGCAGTTTCAGACAGGGAATTTGTCAGCCCCAGCATTTT
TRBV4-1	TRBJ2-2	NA	CASSLVRSGELFF	TGCGCCAGCAGCCTGGTGAGAAGTGGGGAGCTGTTTTTT
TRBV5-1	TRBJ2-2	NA	CASSSRVLNTGELFF	TGCGCCAGCAGCTCCAGGGTACTGAACACCGGGGAGCTGTTTTTT
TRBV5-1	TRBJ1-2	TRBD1	CASSFEGQGVYGYTF	TGCGCCAGCAGCTTCGAGGGACAGGGAGTCTATGGCTACACCTTC
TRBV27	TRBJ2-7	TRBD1	CASSRVLGTGLSYEQYF	TGTGCCAGCAGTCGGGTTTTAGGGACAGGGTTATCCTACGAGCAGTACTTC
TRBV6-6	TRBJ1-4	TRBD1	CASSKPTGVPNEKLFF	TGTGCCAGCAGTAAACCCACAGGGGTGCCTAATGAAAAACTGTTTTTT
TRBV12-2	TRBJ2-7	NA	CASSYSYEQYF	TGTGCAAGTAGTTACAGTTACGAGCAGTACTTC